The 2 T cell receptor beta chains below all came from one sample that was sequenced in a study of response to subunit inactivated influenza vaccine. Via MiXCR, TCRdb re-called the RT-PCR reads, giving one row per CDR3 protein. The sample yields some 570,000 distinct CDR3 sequences, roughly 10% seen once. The data also belong to a second study, concerning T cells expressing NK-cell markers. That paper adds: 5'RACE template switching built TCR beta cDNA with unique molecular identifiers.

Sequences were derived from PBMCs from blood, sampled on the day of vaccination. The receptors were gathered from a man between 45 and 60 years old who received an inactivated influenza vaccine.

The chain has TRBV20-1 and TRBJ2-7, with unresolved D. Germline lookup yields CDR1 DFQATT and CDR2 SNEGSKA (reference sequence). CDR3 length equals 14 residues. V was pared by 0 bases and J by 2 bases, with 11 bases between. The CDR3 spells CSARDRILTYEQYF. The CDR3 coding sequence is TGCAGTGCTAGAGATAGGATCCTGACCTACGAGCAGTACTTC.

The chain joins TRBV15 to TRBJ2-7; possible D gene TRBD2, 5 bases. V was trimmed by 5 bases and J by 7 bases, leaving 21 bases between them. This CDR3 has 15 residues. Germline V gene lookup returns CDR1 LNHNV and CDR2 YYDKDF (reference sequence). CDR3 sequence: CATSGSVGDAGEQYF. CDR3 bases: TGTGCCACCAGCGGATCCGTGGGAGACGCGGGTGAGCAGTACTTC.